The 10 T cell receptor beta chains in this list originate from one sample, sequenced in a study of shared clonotypes between healthy human individuals (TCRdb year 2020). CD8 naive samples were CD45RO-negative cells positively selected for CCR7, giving a CD45RA+CCR7+ population that excluded TemRA cells. The protocol used for the library was the immunoSEQ multiplex PCR assay. The immuneACCESS repertoire file appears here via TCRdb, limited to in-frame rearrangements. These files lack a portion of the clones; in checked studies, under half of the deficit traces to unresolved V genes, and the cause of the others is not known. The sample has 650,000 to 800,000 clones on record, about 91% of them singletons. The ten largest account for about a quarter of the sample. Sequencing used naive CD8+ T cells sorted from blood. Explained via the paper, the cell subset or site label denotes: CD45RA+CCR7+. Receptor source: a man younger than 40 in good health.

The V gene is TRBV2, the J gene TRBJ2-2; D is undetermined. Trimming removed 10 bases from V and 7 bases from J, with 10 bases in between. Germline V gene data show CDR1 as SNHLY and CDR2 as FYNNEI. The CDR3 is 11 residues long. CDR3 protein: CAIPRSGELFF. The DNA of the CDR3 is TGTGCCATCCCTAGGAGCGGGGAGCTGTTTTTT.

The chain links TRBV5-6 to TRBJ1-5; possibly TRBD1 for D (5 bases). In germline, CDR1 is SGHDT, CDR2 YYEEEE. This CDR3 spans 15 amino acids. V was trimmed by 0 bases and J by 4 bases, leaving 11 bases between them. The CDR3 loop is CASSLEQGLNQPQHF. CDR3 coding DNA: TGTGCCAGCAGCTTGGAGCAGGGACTTAATCAGCCCCAGCATTTT.

The rearrangement links TRBV7-9 to TRBJ1-2; D possibly corresponds to TRBD1 (5 bases). Trimming took 5 bases from V and 8 from J, leaving 15 bases between them. The germline V gene has CDR1 SEHNR and CDR2 FQNEAQ (reference sequence). The CDR3 contains 13 residues. DNA of the CDR3: TGTGCCAGCAGCCTTGCCACGACAGAAGGCTACACCTTC. It is translated as CASSLATTEGYTF.

This sequence joins TRBV7-6 and TRBJ2-7, with 8 bases identical to TRBD1. Germline V gives CDR1 SGHVS, CDR2 FNYEAQ. CDR3 length: 18 residues. The V and J ends lost 1 base and 2 bases, in that order; junction bases with no gene match: 13. In DNA, the CDR3 is TGTGCCAGCAGCTTAGAAGTTGGGGTCAGGGGGCCCCCCTACGAGCAGTACTTC. This sequence encodes CASSLEVGVRGPPYEQYF.

The V and J genes are TRBV9 and TRBJ2-3, with TRBD2 identical over 10 bases. The CDR3 has 18 amino acids. Germline values: CDR1 SGDLS, CDR2 YYNGEE. The V segment lost 0 bases and the J segment 2 bases; nucleotides outside the gene matches: 9. This chain's CDR3 is CASSVESGRAYPTDTQYF. The CDR3 coding sequence is TGTGCCAGCAGCGTAGAGAGCGGGAGGGCTTATCCCACAGATACGCAGTATTTT.

Comment on this clone: A much larger clone lies one base from this, so it may be a read error. The V and J genes are TRBV6-1 and TRBJ2-7; D ambiguous. V gave up 1 base and J gave up 3 bases, with 1 base separating them. The germline CDR1 and CDR2 sequences are MNHNS and SASEGT. The CDR3 runs to 11 residues. The CDR3: CASSEDYEQYF. In nucleotides, the CDR3 is TGTGCCAGCAGTGAAGACTACGAGCAGTACTTC.

V and J are TRBV7-8 and TRBJ2-7; 9 bases are shared with TRBD2. The CDR3 contains 15 residues. Germline V CDR1 and CDR2: SGHVS, FQNEAQ. J gave up 5 bases and V 3 bases, and 8 bases lay outside the gene matches. The CDR3 coding sequence is TGTGCCAGCAGCTTTGACCCGGGACTAGCACACGAGCAGTACTTC. The encoded protein is CASSFDPGLAHEQYF.

This clone was detected a few times. The V gene is TRBV4-2, the J gene TRBJ2-1; D unclear. Germline CDR1 and CDR2: LGHNA and YNFKEQ. The CDR3 is 15 amino acids. Trimming took off 3 bases at V and 1 base at J, with 10 bases between the two ends. Here the CDR3 DNA reads TGTGCCAGCAGCCATGAGATGGGGTCCTACAATGAGCAGTTCTTC. It specifies CASSHEMGSYNEQFF.

The J gene is TRBJ2-3, the V gene TRBV10-2; 8 nucleotides match TRBD2. Per the germline V gene, CDR1 is WSHSY and CDR2 is SAAADI. The CDR3 length is 12 residues. The junction had 3 bases not matched to a gene; V was cut back by 3 bases and J by 10 bases. The CDR3 coding sequence is TGCGCCAGCAGTGACAGCGGGAGTTCGCAGTATTTT. The encoded protein is CASSDSGSSQYF.

The chain joins TRBV6-1 to TRBJ2-3; D is uncertain. The CDR3 runs to 14 residues. CDR1 is MNHNS and CDR2 is SASEGT in the germline V gene. Trimming removed 1 base from V and 2 bases from J, with 7 bases in between. The CDR3 reads CASSEVRFTDTQYF. The CDR3, as DNA: TGTGCCAGCAGTGAAGTTAGATTCACAGATACGCAGTATTTT.